This TCR beta chain was observed in a study of Tregs in tolerant kidney transplant recipients. Related graft donors supplied nonmyeloablative bone marrow transplants, and mixed chimerism was transient. CD4+CD25+CD127- Tregs, CD4+CD25- non-Tregs, CD4 and CD8 cells were sorted. On this clone: Antigen unknown. The read gets to within 3 residues of the CDR3 end, and the germline J gene fills in the rest.

Generated by immunoSEQ multiplex PCR, the TCRdb table keeps only in-frame clones and is missing some. The table lists nearly 15,000 clones. Study-level points and caveats: Validation in larger populations is needed because few patients were studied. No direct test of biological reproducibility was done here. Expanding Tregs on activated donor B cells appeared to best identify donor-specific TCRbeta clones.

The junction had 11 bases not matched to a gene; V was cut back by 9 bases and J by 3 bases. CDR3 length: 15 amino acids. This clonotype was obtained from a human patient who received a combined kidney and bone marrow transplant. These T cells may partly come from the graft donor. The chain joins TRBV23-1 to TRBJ1-5; 7 bases are shared with TRBD1. TRBV23-1 is an ORF, and what it does is uncertain. Sequences were derived from CD4+ T cells from blood (PBMCs), sampled 12 months after the transplant. The part of the CDR3 DNA that was read is TGCGCCAGGAAAGATTCCGGGACAGACAATCAGCCC. This gives the protein CARKDSGTDNQP. From start to end, the CDR3 is CARKDSGTDNQPQHF.